This T cell receptor beta chain was documented in a study of T and B cells in COVID-19 patients. V was clipped by 4 bases and J by 3 bases, with 10 bases between them. Germline V gene sequence: CDR1 LNHDA, CDR2 SQIVND (reference sequence). The CDR3 covers 14 residues. Blood genomic DNA input for TRB amplification was about 240-550 ng. TRB rearrangements were amplified by multiplex PCR with BIOMED2 TRB-A/B primers. TCRdb itself ran the multiplex PCR reads through MiXCR, one entry per CDR3 protein. This table has 20,000 to 30,000 distinct CDR3 sequences, approximately 29% appearing once. Concerning this clonotype: Its matching antigen is unknown. Being one base from a much bigger clone, this may be a read error.

Study-wide results and caveats: Patients with COVID-19 reportedly showed strongly skewed T cell receptor beta variable and joining gene usage.

Sample: blood. This TCR was sampled from a human donor who had recovered from COVID-19. The chain links TRBV19 to TRBJ2-1; no reliable D call. CDR3 amino acids: CASSTTGYYNEQFF. The CDR3 DNA reads TGTGCCAGTAGTACCACCGGATACTACAATGAGCAGTTCTTC. The full variable domain, rest sourced from reference TRBV19 and TRBJ2-1, is DGGITQSPKYLFRKEGQNVTLSCEQNLNHDAMYWYRQDPGQGLRLIYYSQIVNDFQKGDIAEGYSVSREKKESFPLTVTSAQKNPTAFYLCASSTTGYYNEQFFGPGTRLTVL.